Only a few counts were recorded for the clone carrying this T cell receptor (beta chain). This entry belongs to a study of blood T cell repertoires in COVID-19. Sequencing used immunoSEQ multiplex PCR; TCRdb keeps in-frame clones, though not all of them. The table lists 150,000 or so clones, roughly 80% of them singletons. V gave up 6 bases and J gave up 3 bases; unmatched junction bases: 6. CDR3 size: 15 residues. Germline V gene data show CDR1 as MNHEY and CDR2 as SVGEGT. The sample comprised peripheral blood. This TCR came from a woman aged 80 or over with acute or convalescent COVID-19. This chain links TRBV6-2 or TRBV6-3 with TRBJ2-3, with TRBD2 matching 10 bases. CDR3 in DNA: TGTGCCAGCAGCCTCATAGCGGGGGGAACAGATACGCAGTATTTT. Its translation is CASSLIAGGTDTQYF.